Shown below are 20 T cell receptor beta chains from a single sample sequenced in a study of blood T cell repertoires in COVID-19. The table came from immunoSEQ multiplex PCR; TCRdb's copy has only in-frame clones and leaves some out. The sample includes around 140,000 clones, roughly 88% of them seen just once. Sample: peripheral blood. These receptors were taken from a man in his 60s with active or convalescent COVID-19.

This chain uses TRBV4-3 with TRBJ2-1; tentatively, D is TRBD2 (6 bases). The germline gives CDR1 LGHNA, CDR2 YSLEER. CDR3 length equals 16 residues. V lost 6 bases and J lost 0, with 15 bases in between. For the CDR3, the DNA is TGCGCCAGCAGGACGGGGGTTGGTGACTCCTACAATGAGCAGTTCTTC. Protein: CASRTGVGDSYNEQFF.

CDR3 protein: CASSYSIDRGRRNTEAFF. Here the CDR3 DNA reads TGTGCCAGCAGTTACTCGATAGACCGCGGGAGACGGAACACTGAAGCTTTCTTT. V and J are TRBV6-2 or TRBV6-3 and TRBJ1-1; no reliable D call. Trimming shortened V by 0 bases and J by 1 base, and 18 bases separated the two germline ends. Germline V gene data show CDR1 as MNHEY and CDR2 as SVGEGT. This CDR3 comprises 18 residues.

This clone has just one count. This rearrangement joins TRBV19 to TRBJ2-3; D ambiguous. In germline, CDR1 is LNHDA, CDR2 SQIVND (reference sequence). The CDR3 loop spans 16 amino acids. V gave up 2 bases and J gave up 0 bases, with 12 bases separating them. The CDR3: CASSIRHRRSTDTQYF. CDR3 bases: TGTGCCAGTAGTATACGCCACCGGCGGAGCACAGATACGCAGTATTTT.

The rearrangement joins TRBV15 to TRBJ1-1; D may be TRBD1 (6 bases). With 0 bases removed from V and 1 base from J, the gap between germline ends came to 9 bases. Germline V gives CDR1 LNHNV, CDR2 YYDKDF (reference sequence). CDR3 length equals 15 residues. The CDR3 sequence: CATSRDRTENTEAFF. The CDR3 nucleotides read TGTGCCACCAGCAGAGATCGGACAGAGAACACTGAAGCTTTCTTT.

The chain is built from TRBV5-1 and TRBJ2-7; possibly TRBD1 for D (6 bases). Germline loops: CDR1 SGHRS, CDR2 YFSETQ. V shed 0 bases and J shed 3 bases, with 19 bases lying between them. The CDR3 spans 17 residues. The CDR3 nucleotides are TGCGCCAGCAGCTTGGACAGGGCCCGGGATCATTTCTACGAGCAGTACGTC. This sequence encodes CASSLDRARDHFYEQYV.

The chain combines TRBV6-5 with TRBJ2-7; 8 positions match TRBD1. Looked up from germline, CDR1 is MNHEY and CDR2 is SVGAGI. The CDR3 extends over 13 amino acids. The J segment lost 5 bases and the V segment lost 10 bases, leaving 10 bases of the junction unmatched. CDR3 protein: CATQTDRGNEQYF. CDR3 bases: TGTGCCACCCAGACCGACAGGGGAAACGAGCAGTACTTC.

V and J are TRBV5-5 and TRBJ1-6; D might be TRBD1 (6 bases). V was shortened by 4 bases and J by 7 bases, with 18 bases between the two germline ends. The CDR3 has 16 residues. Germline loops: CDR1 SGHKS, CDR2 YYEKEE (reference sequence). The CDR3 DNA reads TGTGCCAGCAGCACTTTTACAGGGTCCAAGAATTCACCCCTCCACTTT. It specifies CASSTFTGSKNSPLHF.

CDR3 loop: CASTSLLTGLEAFF. The CDR3, as DNA: TGTGCCAGCACCTCCTTACTGACAGGGCTTGAAGCTTTCTTT. The J gene is TRBJ1-1, the V gene TRBV6-5, with 7 positions matching TRBD1. Trimming removed 7 bases from V and 7 bases from J; junction bases left unmatched: 12. The CDR3 contains 14 residues. Germline V lookup: CDR1 MNHEY, CDR2 SVGAGI.

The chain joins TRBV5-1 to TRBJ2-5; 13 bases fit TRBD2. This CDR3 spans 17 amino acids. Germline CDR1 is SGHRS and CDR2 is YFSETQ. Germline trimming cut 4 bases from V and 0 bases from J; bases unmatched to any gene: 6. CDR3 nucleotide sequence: TGCGCCAGCAGCCTCTCCGGGACTAGCGGGGACCAAGAGACCCAGTACTTC. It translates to CASSLSGTSGDQETQYF.

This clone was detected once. This CDR3 reads CASSLTSGGPGNEQFF. The CDR3 region has the DNA TGCGCCAGCAGCCTGACTAGCGGGGGGCCGGGGAATGAGCAGTTCTTC. This chain connects TRBV5-1 to TRBJ2-1, with 13 bases matching TRBD2. V shed 4 bases, J shed 7 bases, and the junction held 8 bases outside the gene matches. CDR1 SGHRS and CDR2 YFSETQ come from the germline V gene. The CDR3 is made up of 16 amino acids.

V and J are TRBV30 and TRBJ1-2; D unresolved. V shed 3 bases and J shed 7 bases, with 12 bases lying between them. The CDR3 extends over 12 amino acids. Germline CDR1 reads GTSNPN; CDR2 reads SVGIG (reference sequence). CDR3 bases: TGTGCCTGGAGGCCCTCAGGTAGTGGCTACACCTTC. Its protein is CAWRPSGSGYTF.

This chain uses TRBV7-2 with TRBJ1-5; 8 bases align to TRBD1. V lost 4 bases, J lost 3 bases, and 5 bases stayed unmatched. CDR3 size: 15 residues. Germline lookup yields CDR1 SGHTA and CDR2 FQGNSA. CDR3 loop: CASSSGTGPNQPQHF. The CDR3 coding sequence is TGTGCCAGCAGCTCCGGGACAGGCCCCAATCAGCCCCAGCATTTT.

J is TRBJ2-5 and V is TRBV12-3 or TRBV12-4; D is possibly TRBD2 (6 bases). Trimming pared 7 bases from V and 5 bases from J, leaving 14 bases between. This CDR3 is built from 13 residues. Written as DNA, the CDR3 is TGTGCCAGCACCCGGAGGGGCGCTGAGACCCAGTACTTC. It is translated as CASTRRGAETQYF.

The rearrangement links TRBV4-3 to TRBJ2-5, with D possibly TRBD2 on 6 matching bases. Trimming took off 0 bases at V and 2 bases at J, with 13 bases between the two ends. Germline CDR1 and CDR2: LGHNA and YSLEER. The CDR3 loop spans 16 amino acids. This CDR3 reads CASSQEVGRKQETQYF. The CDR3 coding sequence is TGCGCCAGCAGCCAAGAGGTCGGGAGAAAACAAGAGACCCAGTACTTC.

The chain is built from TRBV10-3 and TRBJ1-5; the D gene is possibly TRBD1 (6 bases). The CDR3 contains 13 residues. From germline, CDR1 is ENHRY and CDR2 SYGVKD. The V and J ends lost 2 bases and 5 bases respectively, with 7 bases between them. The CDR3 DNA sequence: TGTGCCATCAGTGAGACAGGGTATCAGCCCCAGCATTTT. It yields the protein CAISETGYQPQHF.

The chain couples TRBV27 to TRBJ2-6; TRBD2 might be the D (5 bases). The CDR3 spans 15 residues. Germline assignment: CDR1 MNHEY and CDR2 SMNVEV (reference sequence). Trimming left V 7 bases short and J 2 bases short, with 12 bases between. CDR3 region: CASTPGVAGANVLTF. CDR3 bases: TGTGCCAGCACGCCCGGGGTCGCTGGGGCCAACGTCCTGACTTTC.

The CDR3 is CASSQHRDQLNNEQFF. CDR3 bases: TGCGCCAGCAGCCAACACCGGGATCAATTGAACAATGAGCAGTTCTTC. The J gene is TRBJ2-1, the V gene TRBV5-1; D perhaps matches TRBD2 (5 bases). Germline V gene sequence: CDR1 SGHRS, CDR2 YFSETQ. The CDR3 runs to 16 residues. Trimming left V 4 bases short and J 5 bases short, with 19 bases between.

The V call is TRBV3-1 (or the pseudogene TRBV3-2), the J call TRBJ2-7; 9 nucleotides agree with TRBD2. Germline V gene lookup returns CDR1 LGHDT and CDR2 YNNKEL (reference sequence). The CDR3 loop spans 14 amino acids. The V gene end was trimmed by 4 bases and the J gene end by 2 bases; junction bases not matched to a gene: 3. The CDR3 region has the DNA TGTGCCAGCAGCCGCGGGGGGGGTACCTACGAGCAGTACTTC. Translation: CASSRGGGTYEQYF.

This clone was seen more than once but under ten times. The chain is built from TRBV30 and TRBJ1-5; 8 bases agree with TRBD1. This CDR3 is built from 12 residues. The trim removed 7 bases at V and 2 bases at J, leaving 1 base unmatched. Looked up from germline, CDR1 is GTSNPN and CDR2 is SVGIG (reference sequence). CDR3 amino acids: CALGQGNQPQHF. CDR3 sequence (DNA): TGTGCCTTGGGACAGGGCAATCAGCCCCAGCATTTT.

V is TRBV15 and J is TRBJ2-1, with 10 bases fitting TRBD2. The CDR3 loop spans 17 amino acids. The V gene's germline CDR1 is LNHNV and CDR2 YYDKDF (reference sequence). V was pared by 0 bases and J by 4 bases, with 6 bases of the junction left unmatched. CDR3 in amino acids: CATSRDDRTSGYNEQFF. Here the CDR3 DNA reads TGTGCCACCAGCAGAGATGACCGGACTAGCGGTTACAATGAGCAGTTCTTC.